The sequence of this T cell receptor (beta chain) was determined in a study of blood T cell repertoires in COVID-19 (dated by TCRdb to about 2020). Concerning the study at large: Samples covering the acute and convalescent phases of COVID-19 were provided by collaborators in the United States, Italy and Spain. Where HLA class I and class II types were available, the types were taken from metadata supplied by the sample provider, not from assay-based typing. The prospective study material was composed of cDNA or gDNA derived from T cells, B-cell-depleted T cells, or PBMCs. A freely available public database, intended as a resource for researchers studying the immune response to SARS-CoV-2, is where the repertoires were released. The dataset comprised deeply sampled blood TCRbeta repertoires from subjects exposed to, actively infected with, or recovered from COVID-19. The samples were drawn from the first 160 participants of the ongoing ImmuneRACE study and from 1,254 subjects provided by 6 global collaborators. Nearly every sample came with metadata listing a de-identified subject ID, COVID-19 status, age in years and sex.

Whole blood was collected in K2EDTA tubes by collaborating institutions according to the institutions' own protocols. Collaborator samples were shipped for TCRbeta analysis as frozen whole blood, isolated PBMCs, or DNA extracted from either sample type. What the study reported, not specific to this receptor: How much clinical and demographic metadata was included differed by source and by participant, and the metadata was provided uncurated.

The immunoSEQ Assay, a bias-controlled multiplex PCR, was used to amplify TCRbeta CDR3 regions from genomic DNA. On the study's bioinformatics: Within the assay, amplification of reference gene primers was used to estimate how many nucleated cells each sample contained. To quantify the absolute abundance of each unique TCRbeta CDR3 rearrangement, sequence reads were collapsed and filtered. For each sample, productive Simpson clonality was calculated by taking the square root of Simpson's diversity index across productive rearrangements. As stored in TCRdb, this immuneACCESS dataset retains in-frame rearrangements with V and J assigned. A fraction of the clones does not appear; measured against another copy, unresolved V genes explain less than half of the discrepancy, and the remainder lacks a known reason. Clone size and V and J calls were adopted from that table, with D and trimming inferred from the DNA. The sample table lists about 360,000 clones, more than 85% of them with a count of one. Of the sample, about 3% falls within the top ten clones.

In regard to this clone: The antigen it recognizes is unknown. There are no base qualities to consult, and no much larger clone falls within one base.

The CDR3 spans 13 residues, from the cysteine through the phenylalanine. The CDR3 DNA has 39 bases and is translated from base 1. V was cut back by 7 bases and J by 1 base, leaving a gap of 11 bases between them. According to the germline V gene, CDR1 reads SGHRS and CDR2 reads YFSETQ. The specimen sequenced was peripheral blood. The rearranged segments are TRBV5-1 and TRBJ2-5; the D gene remains uncertain. This TCR came from a human donor in a cohort sampled during active COVID-19. The DNA sequence is TGCGCCAGCTCCCCTCTCGGCCAAGAGACCCAGTACTTC. This encodes CASSPLGQETQYF. The CDR3, completed at both ends by the reference TRBV5-1 and TRBJ2-5 genes, gives the full variable domain KAGVTQTPRYLIKTRGQQVTLSCSPISGHRSVSWYQQTPGQGLQFLFEYFSETQRNKGNFPGRFSGRQFSNSRSEMNVSTLELGDSALYLCASSPLGQETQYFGPGTRLLVL.